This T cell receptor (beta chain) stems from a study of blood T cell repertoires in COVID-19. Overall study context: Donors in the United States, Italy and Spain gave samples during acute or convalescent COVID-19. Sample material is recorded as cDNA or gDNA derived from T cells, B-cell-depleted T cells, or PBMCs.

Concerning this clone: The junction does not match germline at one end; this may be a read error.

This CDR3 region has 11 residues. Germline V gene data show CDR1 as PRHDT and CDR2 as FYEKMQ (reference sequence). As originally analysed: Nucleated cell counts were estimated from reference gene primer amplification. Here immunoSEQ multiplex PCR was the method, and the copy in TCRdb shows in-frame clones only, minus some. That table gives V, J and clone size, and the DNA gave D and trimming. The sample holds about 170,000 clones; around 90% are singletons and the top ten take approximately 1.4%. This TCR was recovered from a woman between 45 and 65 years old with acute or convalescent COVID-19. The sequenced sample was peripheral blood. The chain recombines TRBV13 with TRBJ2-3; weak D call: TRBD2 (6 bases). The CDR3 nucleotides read TGTGCCAGCACCCAAACGGGGGATTTGGATTTT. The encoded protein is CASTQTGDLDF.